The clone carrying this T cell receptor beta chain has a handful of counts. The sample comes from a study of T cells in Graves' hyperthyroidism and ophthalmopathy. V was cut by 0 bases and J by 9 bases, with 19 bases left in between. The CDR3 is made up of 15 amino acids. Per the germline V gene, CDR1 is SGHKS and CDR2 is YYEKEE (reference sequence). Individuals with ophthalmopathy presented a Clinical Activity Score of at least 3, a NOSPECS grade of at least 4 and a duration under 3 months. Diagnostic assessment was based on clinical symptoms, serum thyroxine and TRAb, thyroid ultrasound and orbital computed tomography. Amplified TCR beta CDR3 regions derived from RNA transcripts. HTBI primers drove first-round RT-PCR of the TCR CDR3. TCRdb used MiXCR to reprocess the multiplex PCR reads, holding one entry per CDR3 protein. The repertoire holds hundreds of thousands of distinct CDR3 sequences, with just under 20% as singletons.

The TCR originated in a man in his forties or fifties with Graves' ophthalmopathy. Material: blood. The chain carries TRBV5-5 and TRBJ2-7; the D is unclear. For the CDR3, the DNA is TGTGCCAGCAGCTTGGTTCCGGCCACGGCCCCTCGGCAGTACTTC. Protein product: CASSLVPATAPRQYF. Variable domain in full (rest from reference TRBV5-5 and TRBJ2-7): DAGVTQSPTHLIKTRGQQVTLRCSPISGHKSVSWYQQVLGQGPQFIFQYYEKEERGRGNFPDRFSARQFPNYSSELNVNALLLGDSALYLCASSLVPATAPRQYFGPGTRLTVT.